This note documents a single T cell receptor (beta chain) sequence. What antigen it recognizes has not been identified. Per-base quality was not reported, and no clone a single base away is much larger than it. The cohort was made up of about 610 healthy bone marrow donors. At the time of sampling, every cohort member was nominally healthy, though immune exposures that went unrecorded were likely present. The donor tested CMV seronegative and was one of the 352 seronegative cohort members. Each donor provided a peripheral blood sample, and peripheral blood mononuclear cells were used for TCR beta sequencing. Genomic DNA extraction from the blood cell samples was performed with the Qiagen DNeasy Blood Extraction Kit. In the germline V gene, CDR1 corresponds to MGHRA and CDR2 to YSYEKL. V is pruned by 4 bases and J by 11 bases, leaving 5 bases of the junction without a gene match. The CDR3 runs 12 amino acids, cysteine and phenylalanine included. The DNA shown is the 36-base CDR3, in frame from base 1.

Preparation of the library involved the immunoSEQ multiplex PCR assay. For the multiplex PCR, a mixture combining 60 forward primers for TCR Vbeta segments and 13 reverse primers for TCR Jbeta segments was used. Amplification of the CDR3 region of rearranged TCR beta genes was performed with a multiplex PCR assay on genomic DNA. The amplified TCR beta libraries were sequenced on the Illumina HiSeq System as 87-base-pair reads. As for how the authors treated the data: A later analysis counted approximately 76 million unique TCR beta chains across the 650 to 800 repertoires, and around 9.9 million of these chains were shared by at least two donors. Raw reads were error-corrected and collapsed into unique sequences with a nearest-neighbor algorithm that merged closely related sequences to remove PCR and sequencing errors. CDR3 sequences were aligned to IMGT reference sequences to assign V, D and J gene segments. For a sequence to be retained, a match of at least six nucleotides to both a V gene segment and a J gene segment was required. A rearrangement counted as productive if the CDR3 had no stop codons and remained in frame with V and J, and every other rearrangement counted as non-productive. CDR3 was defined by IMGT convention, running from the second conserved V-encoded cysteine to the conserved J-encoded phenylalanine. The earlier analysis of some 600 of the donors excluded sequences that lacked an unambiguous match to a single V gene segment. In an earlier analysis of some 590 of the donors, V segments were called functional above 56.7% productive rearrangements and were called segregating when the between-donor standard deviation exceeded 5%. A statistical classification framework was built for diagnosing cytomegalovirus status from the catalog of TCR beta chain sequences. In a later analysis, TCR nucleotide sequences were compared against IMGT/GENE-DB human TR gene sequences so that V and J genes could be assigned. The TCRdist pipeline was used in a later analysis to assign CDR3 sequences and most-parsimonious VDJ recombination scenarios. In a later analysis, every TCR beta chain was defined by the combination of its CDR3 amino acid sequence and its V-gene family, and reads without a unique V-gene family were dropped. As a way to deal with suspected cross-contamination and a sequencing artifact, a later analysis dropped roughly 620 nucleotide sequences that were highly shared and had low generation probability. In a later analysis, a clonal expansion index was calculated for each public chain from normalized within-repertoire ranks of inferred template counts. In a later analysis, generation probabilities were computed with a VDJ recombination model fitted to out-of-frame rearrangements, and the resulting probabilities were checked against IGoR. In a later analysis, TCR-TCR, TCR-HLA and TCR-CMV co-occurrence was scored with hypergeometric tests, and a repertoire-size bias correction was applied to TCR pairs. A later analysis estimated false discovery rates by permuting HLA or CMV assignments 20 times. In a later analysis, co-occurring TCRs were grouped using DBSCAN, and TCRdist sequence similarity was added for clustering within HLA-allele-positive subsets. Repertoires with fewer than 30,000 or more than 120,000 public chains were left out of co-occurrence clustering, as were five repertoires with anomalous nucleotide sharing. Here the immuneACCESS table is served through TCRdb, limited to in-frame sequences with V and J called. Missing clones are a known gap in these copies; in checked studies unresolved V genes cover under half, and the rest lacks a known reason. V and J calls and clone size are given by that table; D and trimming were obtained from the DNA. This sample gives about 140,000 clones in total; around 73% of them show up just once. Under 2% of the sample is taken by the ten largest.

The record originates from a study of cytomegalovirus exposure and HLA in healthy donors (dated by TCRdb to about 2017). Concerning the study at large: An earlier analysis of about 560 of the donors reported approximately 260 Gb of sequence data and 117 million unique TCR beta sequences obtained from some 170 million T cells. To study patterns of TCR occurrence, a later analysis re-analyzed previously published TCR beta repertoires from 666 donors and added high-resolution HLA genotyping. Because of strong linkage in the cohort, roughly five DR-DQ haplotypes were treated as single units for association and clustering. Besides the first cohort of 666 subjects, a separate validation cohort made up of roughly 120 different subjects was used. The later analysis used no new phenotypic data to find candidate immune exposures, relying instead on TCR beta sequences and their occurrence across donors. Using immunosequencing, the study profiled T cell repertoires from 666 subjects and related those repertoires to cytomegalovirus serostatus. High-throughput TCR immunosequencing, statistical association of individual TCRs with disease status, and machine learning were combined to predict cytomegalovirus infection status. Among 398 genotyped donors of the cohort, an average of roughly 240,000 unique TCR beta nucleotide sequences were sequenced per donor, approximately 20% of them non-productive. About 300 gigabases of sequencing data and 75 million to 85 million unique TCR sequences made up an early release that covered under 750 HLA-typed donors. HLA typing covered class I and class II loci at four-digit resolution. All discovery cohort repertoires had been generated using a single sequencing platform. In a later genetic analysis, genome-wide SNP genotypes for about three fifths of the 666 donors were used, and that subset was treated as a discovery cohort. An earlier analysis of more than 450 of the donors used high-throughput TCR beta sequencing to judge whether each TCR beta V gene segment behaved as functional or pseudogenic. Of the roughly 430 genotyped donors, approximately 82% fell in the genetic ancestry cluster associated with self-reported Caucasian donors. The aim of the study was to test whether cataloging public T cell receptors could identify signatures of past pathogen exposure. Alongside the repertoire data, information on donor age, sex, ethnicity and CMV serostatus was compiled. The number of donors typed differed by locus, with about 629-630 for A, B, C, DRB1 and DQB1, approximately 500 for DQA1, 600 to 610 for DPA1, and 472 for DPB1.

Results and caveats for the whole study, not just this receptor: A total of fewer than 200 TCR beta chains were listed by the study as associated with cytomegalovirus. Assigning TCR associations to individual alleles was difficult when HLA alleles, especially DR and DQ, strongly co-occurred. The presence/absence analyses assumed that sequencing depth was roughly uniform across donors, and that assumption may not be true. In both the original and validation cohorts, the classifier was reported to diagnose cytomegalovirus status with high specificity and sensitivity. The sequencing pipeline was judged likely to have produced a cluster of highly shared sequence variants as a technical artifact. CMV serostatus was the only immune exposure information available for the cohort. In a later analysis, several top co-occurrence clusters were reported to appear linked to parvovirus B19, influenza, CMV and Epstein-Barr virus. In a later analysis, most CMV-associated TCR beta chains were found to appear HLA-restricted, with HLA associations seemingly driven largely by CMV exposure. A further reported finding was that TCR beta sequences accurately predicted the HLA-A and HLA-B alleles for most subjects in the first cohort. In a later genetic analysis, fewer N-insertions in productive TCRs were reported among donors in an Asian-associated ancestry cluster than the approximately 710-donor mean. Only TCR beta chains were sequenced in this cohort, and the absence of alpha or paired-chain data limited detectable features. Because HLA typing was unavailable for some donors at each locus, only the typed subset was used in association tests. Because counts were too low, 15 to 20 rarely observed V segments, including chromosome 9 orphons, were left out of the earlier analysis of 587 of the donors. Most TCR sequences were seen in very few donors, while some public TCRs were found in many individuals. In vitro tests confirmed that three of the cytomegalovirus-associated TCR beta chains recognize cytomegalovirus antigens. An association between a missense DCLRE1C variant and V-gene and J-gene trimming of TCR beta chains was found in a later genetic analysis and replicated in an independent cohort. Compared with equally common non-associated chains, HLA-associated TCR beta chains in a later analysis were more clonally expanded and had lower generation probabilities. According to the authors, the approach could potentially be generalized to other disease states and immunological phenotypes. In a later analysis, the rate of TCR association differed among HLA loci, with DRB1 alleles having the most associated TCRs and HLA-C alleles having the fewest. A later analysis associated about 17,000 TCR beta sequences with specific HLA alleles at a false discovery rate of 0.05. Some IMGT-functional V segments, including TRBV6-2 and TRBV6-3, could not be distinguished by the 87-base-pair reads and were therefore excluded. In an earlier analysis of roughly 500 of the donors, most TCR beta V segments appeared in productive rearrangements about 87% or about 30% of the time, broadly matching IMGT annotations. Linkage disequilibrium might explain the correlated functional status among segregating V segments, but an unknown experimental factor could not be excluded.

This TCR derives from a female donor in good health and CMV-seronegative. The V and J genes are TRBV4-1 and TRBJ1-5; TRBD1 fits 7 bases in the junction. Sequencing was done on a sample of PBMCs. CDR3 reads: CASSPPQGTQHF. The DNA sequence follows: TGCGCCAGCAGCCCCCCACAGGGGACCCAGCATTTT.